What follows are 16 T cell receptor beta chains derived from one specimen sequenced in a study of T cell responses to AZD1222 COVID-19 vaccine. Clones were read by immunoSEQ multiplex PCR, and TCRdb kept only the in-frame ones, dropping some. The sample comprises over 120,000 clones, around 87% of which are singletons, and around 1.5% rests with the top ten. This material consisted of peripheral blood, taken on day 0 of AZD1222 vaccination. These receptors came from an adult in good health.

The rearrangement joins TRBV25-1 to TRBJ1-5; TRBD1 aligns across 8 bases. The V and J ends lost 0 bases and 5 bases, in that order; junction bases with no gene match: 12. The CDR3 covers 18 residues. CDR1 and CDR2 (germline): MGHDK, SYGVNS. The CDR3 loop is CASSEYEEGRGRYQPQHF. The CDR3, as DNA: TGTGCCAGCAGTGAATATGAGGAGGGCAGGGGGCGGTATCAGCCCCAGCATTTT.

The chain combines TRBV18 with TRBJ1-4, with D unclear. V lost 3 bases to trimming and J lost 5 bases, with 10 bases between them. The germline V gene has CDR1 KGHSH and CDR2 LQKENI. This CDR3 comprises 14 residues. CDR3 DNA sequence: TGTGCCAGCTCACCGCAGGTCCGAAATGAAAAACTGTTTTTT. This encodes CASSPQVRNEKLFF.

V usage is TRBV30 and J usage is TRBJ2-5; D may be TRBD2 (5 bases). There are 14 residues in the CDR3. The germline V and J ends were trimmed by 2 bases and 4 bases, with 14 bases remaining between them. The germline CDR1 and CDR2 sequences are GTSNPN and SVGIG (reference sequence). This CDR3 reads CAWSSGVVGETQYF. Here the CDR3 DNA reads TGTGCCTGGAGTAGCGGAGTCGTTGGAGAGACCCAGTACTTC.

The genes are TRBV10-3 and TRBJ1-1; D might be TRBD1 (6 bases). The CDR3 extends over 15 amino acids. CDR1 ENHRY and CDR2 SYGVKD come from the germline V gene. Trimming left V 2 bases short and J 1 base short, with 11 bases between. The CDR3 DNA sequence: TGTGCCATCAGTGAGGTTGGACAGAAGAACACTGAAGCTTTCTTT. Amino acids: CAISEVGQKNTEAFF.

This clone turned up a few times. The chain links TRBV2 to TRBJ2-7, with 7 bases lining up with TRBD1. There are 13 residues in the CDR3. Germline CDR1 and CDR2: SNHLY and FYNNEI. V dropped 7 bases and J dropped 3; count of bases not matched to a gene: 6. CDR3 nucleotides: TGTGCCAGCACCTCGGGACAGAGCTACGAGCAGTACTTC. Its translation is CASTSGQSYEQYF.

CDR3 loop: CASSDPWDRARETQYF. The CDR3 coding sequence is TGTGCCAGCAGCGACCCTTGGGACAGGGCACGAGAGACCCAGTACTTC. The chain carries TRBV5-5 and TRBJ2-5; 9 nucleotides agree with TRBD1. The V gene's germline CDR1 is SGHKS and CDR2 YYEKEE (reference sequence). With 4 bases clipped from V and 4 bases from J, the junction kept 11 bases outside the gene matches. The CDR3 is 16 amino acids. Full variable domain (outside the CDR3, taken from reference TRBV5-5 and TRBJ2-5): DAGVTQSPTHLIKTRGQQVTLRCSPISGHKSVSWYQQVLGQGPQFIFQYYEKEERGRGNFPDRFSARQFPNYSSELNVNALLLGDSALYLCASSDPWDRARETQYFGPGTRLLVL.

The V and J genes are TRBV2 and TRBJ1-4; no firm D call. Germline assignment: CDR1 SNHLY and CDR2 FYNNEI. The CDR3 extends over 13 amino acids. V shed 5 bases and J shed 4 bases, with 8 bases lying between them. The CDR3 DNA follows: TGTGCCAGCAGTAACACCGGTAATGAAAAACTGTTTTTT. This gives the protein CASSNTGNEKLFF.

This chain connects TRBV6-6 to TRBJ1-4; D is ambiguous. Per germline, CDR1 MNHNY and CDR2 SVGAGI (reference sequence). CDR3 length: 13 residues. V was clipped by 2 bases and J by 6 bases, with 7 bases between them. The CDR3 reads CASSYRGDEKLFF. DNA for the CDR3: TGTGCCAGCAGTTACCGGGGAGATGAAAAACTGTTTTTT.

V is TRBV27 and J is TRBJ1-2, with 7 bases identical to TRBD1. The V gene end was trimmed by 2 bases and the J gene end by 4 bases; junction bases not matched to a gene: 4. The CDR3 consists of 14 residues. The V gene's germline CDR1 is MNHEY and CDR2 SMNVEV (reference sequence). CDR3 sequence reads: CASSLGRDSYGYTF. The CDR3 DNA reads TGTGCCAGCAGTTTAGGAAGGGACAGCTATGGCTACACCTTC.

The chain recombines TRBV6-1 with TRBJ1-2; possible D gene TRBD1, 5 bases. The CDR3 consists of 15 residues. Germline V lookup: CDR1 MNHNS, CDR2 SASEGT. Trimming shortened V by 3 bases and J by 5 bases, and 16 bases separated the two germline ends. CDR3 bases: TGTGCCAGCAGTGAGGGGGTCGAGGTGTCTTATGGCTACACCTTC. Amino acids: CASSEGVEVSYGYTF.

The chain is built from TRBV10-3 and TRBJ2-7; 16 nucleotides align to TRBD2. With 8 bases clipped from V and 1 base from J, the junction kept 29 bases outside the gene matches. The CDR3 length is 24 residues. Germline V gene lookup returns CDR1 ENHRY and CDR2 SYGVKD. The CDR3 DNA reads TGTGCCATCGGGGACATTGTTATTGTTATCCCCCCGGGACTAGCGGGAGGGCCTTCCTACGAGCAGTACTTC. This gives the protein CAIGDIVIVIPPGLAGGPSYEQYF.

The V call is TRBV7-9, the J call TRBJ1-2, with D possibly being TRBD1 (5 bases). Per the germline V gene, CDR1 is SEHNR and CDR2 is FQNEAQ (reference sequence). This CDR3 is built from 18 residues. The V end was cut by 5 bases, the J end by 4 bases, with 26 bases between. DNA of the CDR3: TGTGCCAGCAGCCGCACGTCATCTCGCGACAGCCGCCTCTATGGCTACACCTTC. Protein: CASSRTSSRDSRLYGYTF.

This rearrangement joins TRBV6-6 to TRBJ2-2, with 8 nucleotides matching TRBD2. With 4 bases clipped from V and 4 bases from J, the junction kept 5 bases outside the gene matches. This CDR3 is built from 15 residues. Germline CDR1 MNHNY, CDR2 SVGAGI (reference sequence). The CDR3, as DNA: TGTGCCAGCAGTTCGGGGGGGCCGAGCACCGGGGAGCTGTTTTTT. Translating gives CASSSGGPSTGELFF.

The genes are TRBV11-2 and TRBJ2-2, with TRBD1 as a possible D gene (6 bases). CDR1 is SGHAT, CDR2 FQNNGV, per germline. This CDR3 has 16 residues. V lost 2 bases and J 4 bases, leaving 14 bases between the germline ends. The CDR3, as DNA: TGTGCCAGCAGCTTATTCCAACAGGGTGGCACCGGGGAGCTGTTTTTT. It yields the protein CASSLFQQGGTGELFF.

The J gene is TRBJ2-7, the V gene TRBV2; 9 nucleotides match TRBD2. The germline CDR1 and CDR2 sequences are SNHLY and FYNNEI. The V gene end was trimmed by 3 bases and the J gene end by 5 bases; junction bases not matched to a gene: 8. The CDR3 length is 15 residues. The CDR3 is CASSEAGGELDEQYF. The CDR3 DNA sequence: TGTGCCAGCAGTGAGGCGGGGGGGGAGTTGGACGAGCAGTACTTC.

This rearrangement joins TRBV3-1 (or the pseudogene TRBV3-2) to TRBJ1-4; TRBD1 matches 11 bases. The CDR3 length is 14 residues. Germline V gives CDR1 LGHDT, CDR2 YNNKEL (reference sequence). Losses at the gene ends were 4 bases for V and 8 bases for J; bases not matched to a gene: 3. The CDR3 DNA reads TGTGCCAGCAGCCGAGGACAGGGGGCGGAAAAACTGTTTTTT. It is translated as CASSRGQGAEKLFF.